What follows is one TCR beta chain and its context. This clone's antigen is unknown. No much larger clonotype is one base removed from it; base qualities were not supplied. The label giving this sample's time point can be read as: cycle 1 day 1 (C1D1), immediately before nivolumab initiation. Every trial patient had relapsed after autologous stem cell transplantation, and cohorts A, B and C differed in prior brentuximab vedotin exposure. A total of more than 55 patients with relapsed/refractory classical Hodgkin lymphoma made up the trial cohort, and each patient's best overall response was complete response, partial response or progressive disease. In the multi-cohort phase II CheckMate 205 trial, trial patients received single-agent nivolumab. Best overall response was determined by an independent review committee according to the 2007 International Working Group response criteria. Trial PBMCs were collected immediately before nivolumab initiation (C1D1) and during therapy at cycle 2 day 1 and cycle 4 day 1. Peripheral blood was collected in 8 mL Vacutainer Cell Preparation Tubes, from which PBMCs were isolated by centrifugation and then cryopreserved.

This specimen comes from a study of PD-1 blockade in classical Hodgkin lymphoma (dated by TCRdb to the early 2020s). In the study overall: Nivolumab dosing was 3 mg/kg intravenously every 2 weeks, continuing until either disease progression or unacceptable toxicity. The study used CyTOF and TCR beta sequencing to define a peripheral blood immune signature of response to PD-1 blockade in classical Hodgkin lymphoma.

Genomic DNA was extracted with the Qiagen DNeasy kit from unsorted PBMCs and from negatively selected CD4+ and CD8+ fractions. Amplification of TCR beta CDR3 regions was done by immunoSEQ multiplex PCR with primers that anneal to V and J segments. A synthetic immune receptor repertoire was used to minimize amplification bias, and any remaining bias was removed computationally after sequencing. The paper's data handling went like this. Custom Python scripts were used to quantify repertoire diversity as the Shannon entropy index. The unsorted, CD4+ and CD8+ repertoires were each analyzed separately, with the exception of combined analyses, where CD4+ and CD8+ sequences were merged in silico. Clonal expansion was defined as at least a 2-fold frequency increase after treatment relative to C1D1, with a pseudocount of 0.5 for undetected baseline clones. Singleton clones were defined as clones with 0 or 1 copy at C1D1, and non-singleton clones were defined as clones with 2 or more copies. Clones expanded in unsorted samples were assigned a CD4+, CD8+ or unknown annotation through matching of protein sequences in sorted samples from the same patient. Wilcoxon tests on paired samples were used to test diversity changes from C1D1 to C4D1. TCRdb took this table from immuneACCESS and kept in-frame rearrangements with V and J called. Such tables lack part of the clones; where checked against another copy, unresolved V genes explain under half of the gap, and the rest is unexplained. The V and J calls and clone size are taken from that table; D and trimming were inferred from the DNA. This sample gives about 40,000 clones in total; roughly four fifths of them show up just once. The leading ten clones occupy 9.5% to 12% of the sample.

Broader findings and caveats from the paper: Newly diagnosed patients were reported to have lower baseline TCR diversity than healthy donors, and relapsed/refractory patients were reported to have lower baseline TCR diversity still. Trial patients achieving complete response had baseline diversity similar to newly diagnosed patients, whereas partial responders and progressors had significantly lower diversity. The study covered only a single clinical trial cohort, and the causes of the repertoire differences, possibly disease activity or prior therapy, were still not defined. Patients starting nivolumab less than 1 year after ASCT had lower diversity and were excluded from later analyses to avoid confounding by immune reconstitution. A significant rise by C4D1 was seen in CD4+ but not CD8+ TCR diversity (p=0.0027 vs p=0.16), with the rise being most apparent in complete responders (p=0.02).

The germline V gene (reference sequence) specifies LNHNV as CDR1 and YYDKDF as CDR2. Inclusive of the bounding cysteine and phenylalanine, the CDR3 is 13 residues long. Only the CDR3 DNA stays, 39 bases, in frame from base 1. V has 11 bases trimmed and J has 4 bases trimmed; junction bases matching no gene number 9. The sequence is built from TRBV15 and TRBJ2-3, with 7 bases in between that match TRBD2. The source was peripheral blood mononuclear cells (PBMCs), collected at baseline. This TCR was recovered from a human donor with classical Hodgkin lymphoma. The CDR3 loop reads CAVGEGRADTQYF. In nucleotides, the sequence is TGTGCCGTAGGGGAGGGAAGAGCAGATACGCAGTATTTT.